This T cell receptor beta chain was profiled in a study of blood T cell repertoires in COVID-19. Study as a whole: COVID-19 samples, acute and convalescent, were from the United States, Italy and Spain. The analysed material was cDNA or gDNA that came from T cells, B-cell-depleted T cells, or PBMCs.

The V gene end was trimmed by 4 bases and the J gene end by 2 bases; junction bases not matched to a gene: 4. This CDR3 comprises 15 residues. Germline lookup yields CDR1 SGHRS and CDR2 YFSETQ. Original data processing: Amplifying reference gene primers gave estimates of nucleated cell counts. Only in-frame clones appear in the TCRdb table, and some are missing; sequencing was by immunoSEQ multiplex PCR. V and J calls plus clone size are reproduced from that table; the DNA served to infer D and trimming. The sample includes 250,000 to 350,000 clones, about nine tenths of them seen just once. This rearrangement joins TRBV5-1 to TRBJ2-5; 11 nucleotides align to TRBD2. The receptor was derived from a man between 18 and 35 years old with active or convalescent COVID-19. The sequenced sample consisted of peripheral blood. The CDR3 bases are TGCGCCAGCAGCGCCGGGACTAGCGGACAAGAGACCCAGTACTTC. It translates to CASSAGTSGQETQYF.